The rows below give T cell receptor beta chains drawn from one sample of a study of shared clonotypes between healthy human individuals. The assay was immunoSEQ multiplex PCR, and TCRdb's table has in-frame clones only and misses some. The sample carries about 1.1 million clones, around three quarters recorded once. The source material was memory CD4+ T cells from PBMCs. The receptors originated from a man aged 18 to 29 in good health. Some clones in this sample may be carry-over from other donors' samples. CDR3s include the opening cysteine and the closing phenylalanine or tryptophan. The order of the fields is clone size, J gene, V gene, D gene, CDR3 protein, CDR3 DNA. The D gene is left open where the match is weak. Clone size, where shown, is once, few, many, or a class for clones that have expanded.

clone_size: many; j_call: TRBJ1-5; v_call: TRBV5-8; d_call: .; cdr3_aa: CASSWGYSNQPQHF; cdr3_nt: TGTGCCAGCAGCTGGGGGTATAGCAATCAGCCCCAGCATTTT
clone_size: .; j_call: TRBJ2-1; v_call: TRBV29-1; d_call: .; cdr3_aa: CSVEPTIPGRTYNEQFF; cdr3_nt: TGCAGCGTTGAACCCACGATACCGGGACGGACCTACAATGAGCAGTTCTTC
clone_size: .; j_call: TRBJ1-3; v_call: TRBV6-5; d_call: TRBD1; cdr3_aa: CASSPTGAGNTIYF; cdr3_nt: TGTGCCAGCAGCCCGACAGGGGCCGGAAACACCATATATTTT
clone_size: once; j_call: TRBJ2-1; v_call: TRBV7-6; d_call: .; cdr3_aa: CASSLARDNEQFF; cdr3_nt: TGTGCCAGCAGCTTAGCGCGGGATAATGAGCAGTTCTTC
clone_size: .; j_call: TRBJ2-7; v_call: TRBV5-4; d_call: TRBD1; cdr3_aa: CASSSPGQGGEQYF; cdr3_nt: TGTGCCAGCAGCTCGCCGGGACAGGGTGGCGAGCAGTACTTC
clone_size: .; j_call: TRBJ1-2; v_call: TRBV9; d_call: TRBD1; cdr3_aa: CASSATDRGGGYTF; cdr3_nt: TGTGCCAGCAGCGCCACAGACAGGGGGGGTGGCTACACCTTC
clone_size: .; j_call: TRBJ1-2; v_call: TRBV19; d_call: .; cdr3_aa: CASSTRQDNYYGYTF; cdr3_nt: TGTGCCAGTAGTACCCGACAGGATAACTACTATGGCTACACCTTC
clone_size: .; j_call: TRBJ2-2; v_call: TRBV5-1; d_call: TRBD1; cdr3_aa: CASSSGQGNTGELFF; cdr3_nt: TGCGCCAGCAGCTCCGGACAGGGTAACACCGGGGAGCTGTTTTTT
clone_size: .; j_call: TRBJ2-7; v_call: TRBV18; d_call: TRBD2; cdr3_aa: CASSLSGLAGFYEQYF; cdr3_nt: TGTGCCAGCTCACTCTCGGGACTAGCGGGTTTCTACGAGCAGTACTTC
clone_size: .; j_call: TRBJ2-6; v_call: TRBV7-9; d_call: .; cdr3_aa: CASSFDYSGANVLTF; cdr3_nt: TGTGCCAGCAGCTTCGATTACTCTGGGGCCAACGTCCTGACTTTC
clone_size: .; j_call: TRBJ2-2; v_call: TRBV4-1; d_call: .; cdr3_aa: CASSQGRSSNTGELFF; cdr3_nt: TGCGCCAGCAGCCAAGGCCGGAGCTCGAACACCGGGGAGCTGTTTTTT
clone_size: .; j_call: TRBJ2-1; v_call: TRBV5-1; d_call: TRBD2; cdr3_aa: CASRTLAGGPNEQFF; cdr3_nt: TGCGCCAGCAGGACCCTAGCGGGAGGTCCCAATGAGCAGTTCTTC
clone_size: .; j_call: TRBJ1-1; v_call: TRBV6-1; d_call: .; cdr3_aa: CASSGRWLNAEAFF; cdr3_nt: TGTGCCAGCTCGGGCAGGTGGCTAAACGCTGAAGCTTTCTTT
clone_size: once; j_call: TRBJ2-7; v_call: TRBV4-3; d_call: TRBD1; cdr3_aa: CASSRYWDSESSYEQYF; cdr3_nt: TGCGCCAGCAGCCGCTATTGGGACAGCGAAAGCTCCTACGAGCAGTACTTC
clone_size: .; j_call: TRBJ2-7; v_call: TRBV7-3; d_call: TRBD2; cdr3_aa: CASSLGRGSSYEQYF; cdr3_nt: TGTGCCAGCAGCTTAGGGCGGGGGAGCTCCTACGAGCAGTACTTC
clone_size: .; j_call: TRBJ1-1; v_call: TRBV5-1; d_call: TRBD1; cdr3_aa: CASSSGTGWMNTEAFF; cdr3_nt: TGCGCCAGCAGCTCCGGGACAGGGTGGATGAACACTGAAGCTTTCTTT
clone_size: .; j_call: TRBJ1-2; v_call: TRBV6-1; d_call: .; cdr3_aa: CASSGGVVYGYTF; cdr3_nt: TGTGCCAGCAGTGGAGGGGTTGTCTATGGCTACACCTTC
clone_size: .; j_call: TRBJ2-5; v_call: TRBV2; d_call: TRBD1; cdr3_aa: CANRGDPETQYF; cdr3_nt: TGTGCCAACAGGGGGGATCCAGAGACCCAGTACTTC
clone_size: once; j_call: TRBJ2-7; v_call: TRBV7-3; d_call: TRBD1; cdr3_aa: CASSSQGADYEQYF; cdr3_nt: TGTGCCAGCAGCTCACAGGGGGCCGACTACGAGCAGTACTTC
clone_size: .; j_call: TRBJ2-5; v_call: TRBV2; d_call: .; cdr3_aa: CASLAGVGRGAETQYF; cdr3_nt: TGTGCCAGCTTGGCTGGGGTAGGCAGGGGGGCAGAGACCCAGTACTTC
clone_size: .; j_call: TRBJ2-1; v_call: TRBV18; d_call: .; cdr3_aa: CASSAAGRSYNEQFF; cdr3_nt: TGTGCCAGCTCCGCAGCGGGCCGCTCCTACAATGAGCAGTTCTTC
clone_size: .; j_call: TRBJ2-7; v_call: TRBV5-4; d_call: .; cdr3_aa: CASSTPGSLYEQYF; cdr3_nt: TGTGCCAGCAGCACCCCGGGCAGCTTATACGAGCAGTACTTC
clone_size: .; j_call: TRBJ2-5; v_call: TRBV5-8; d_call: TRBD2; cdr3_aa: CASSPGLAGRAETQYF; cdr3_nt: TGTGCCAGCAGCCCAGGACTAGCGGGTCGGGCGGAGACCCAGTACTTC
clone_size: few; j_call: TRBJ1-2; v_call: TRBV6-5; d_call: TRBD1; cdr3_aa: CASTKTGGHYGYTF; cdr3_nt: TGTGCCAGCACCAAGACAGGGGGCCACTATGGCTACACCTTC
clone_size: .; j_call: TRBJ2-3; v_call: TRBV6-5; d_call: .; cdr3_aa: CASRLHGATDTQYF; cdr3_nt: TGTGCCAGCAGATTACATGGGGCCACAGATACGCAGTATTTT
clone_size: .; j_call: TRBJ1-3; v_call: TRBV6-1; d_call: TRBD1; cdr3_aa: CASSETGGGNTIYF; cdr3_nt: TGTGCCAGCAGCGAGACAGGGGGTGGAAACACCATATATTTT
clone_size: once; j_call: TRBJ2-3; v_call: TRBV18; d_call: .; cdr3_aa: CASSPPGTATDTQYF; cdr3_nt: TGTGCCAGCTCACCACCCGGGACGGCCACAGATACGCAGTATTTT
clone_size: .; j_call: TRBJ1-2; v_call: TRBV20-1; d_call: .; cdr3_aa: CSTRARGGYTF; cdr3_nt: TGCAGTACACGGGCGCGGGGGGGCTACACCTTC
clone_size: .; j_call: TRBJ1-4; v_call: TRBV5-3; d_call: TRBD1; cdr3_aa: CARSLDRGDFPNEKLFF; cdr3_nt: TGTGCCAGAAGCTTAGACAGGGGGGATTTTCCCAATGAAAAACTGTTTTTT
clone_size: .; j_call: TRBJ2-1; v_call: TRBV11-3; d_call: .; cdr3_aa: CASSLEPNEQFF; cdr3_nt: TGTGCCAGCAGCTTAGAACCCAATGAGCAGTTCTTC
clone_size: .; j_call: TRBJ1-5; v_call: TRBV5-4; d_call: .; cdr3_aa: CASSSGAPGNQPQHF; cdr3_nt: TGTGCCAGCAGCTCGGGGGCGCCTGGCAATCAGCCCCAGCATTTT
clone_size: .; j_call: TRBJ1-2; v_call: TRBV5-5; d_call: .; cdr3_aa: CASSLMGRWDGNYGYTF; cdr3_nt: TGTGCCAGCAGCTTGATGGGCCGCTGGGATGGCAACTATGGCTACACCTTC
clone_size: .; j_call: TRBJ2-5; v_call: TRBV4-1; d_call: .; cdr3_aa: CASSQSWTGTLRWTQYF; cdr3_nt: TGCGCCAGCAGCCAGAGCTGGACCGGGACTCTCCGATGGACCCAGTACTTC
clone_size: .; j_call: TRBJ2-7; v_call: TRBV7-9; d_call: TRBD2; cdr3_aa: CASSSGLAVYEQYF; cdr3_nt: TGTGCCAGCAGCTCGGGACTAGCGGTATACGAGCAGTACTTC
clone_size: .; j_call: TRBJ2-1; v_call: TRBV7-3; d_call: TRBD2; cdr3_aa: CASSFGSGSTYNEQFF; cdr3_nt: TGTGCCAGCAGCTTTGGTAGCGGGAGTACATACAATGAGCAGTTCTTC
clone_size: .; j_call: TRBJ1-1; v_call: TRBV7-2; d_call: .; cdr3_aa: CASSLSREVNTEAFF; cdr3_nt: TGTGCCAGCAGCTTAAGCAGGGAGGTGAACACTGAAGCTTTCTTT
clone_size: .; j_call: TRBJ1-4; v_call: TRBV9; d_call: TRBD1; cdr3_aa: CASSVGQGGEKLFF; cdr3_nt: TGTGCCAGCAGCGTGGGACAGGGGGGCGAAAAACTGTTTTTT
clone_size: .; j_call: TRBJ2-1; v_call: TRBV7-8; d_call: TRBD2; cdr3_aa: CASSLREWRNEQFF; cdr3_nt: TGTGCCAGCAGCTTGCGGGAGTGGAGGAATGAGCAGTTCTTC
clone_size: .; j_call: TRBJ2-7; v_call: TRBV6-5; d_call: TRBD1; cdr3_aa: CASSSDRGPQYF; cdr3_nt: TGTGCCAGCAGTTCCGACAGGGGACCGCAGTACTTC
clone_size: .; j_call: TRBJ2-6; v_call: TRBV7-3; d_call: .; cdr3_aa: CASSLQGTGANVLTF; cdr3_nt: TGTGCCAGCAGCTTACAGGGAACTGGGGCCAACGTCCTGACTTTC
clone_size: once; j_call: TRBJ1-6; v_call: TRBV2; d_call: .; cdr3_aa: CASSQGPNSPLHF; cdr3_nt: TGTGCCAGCAGCCAGGGGCCTAATTCACCCCTCCACTTT
clone_size: .; j_call: TRBJ2-1; v_call: TRBV7-3; d_call: TRBD2; cdr3_aa: CASSLRLAGRGEQFF; cdr3_nt: TGTGCCAGCAGCTTAAGACTAGCGGGTAGAGGTGAGCAGTTCTTC